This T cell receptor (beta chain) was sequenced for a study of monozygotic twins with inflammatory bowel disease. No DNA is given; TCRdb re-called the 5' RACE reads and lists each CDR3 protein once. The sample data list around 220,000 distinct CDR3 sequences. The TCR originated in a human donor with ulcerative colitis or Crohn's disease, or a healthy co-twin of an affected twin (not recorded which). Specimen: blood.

The CDR3 loop reads CASSRQGPNTEAFF. The rearrangement joins TRBV12-3 or TRBV12-4 to TRBJ1-1; the D gene TCRdb calls, TRBD1, cannot be checked with no DNA. This CDR3 comprises 14 residues.